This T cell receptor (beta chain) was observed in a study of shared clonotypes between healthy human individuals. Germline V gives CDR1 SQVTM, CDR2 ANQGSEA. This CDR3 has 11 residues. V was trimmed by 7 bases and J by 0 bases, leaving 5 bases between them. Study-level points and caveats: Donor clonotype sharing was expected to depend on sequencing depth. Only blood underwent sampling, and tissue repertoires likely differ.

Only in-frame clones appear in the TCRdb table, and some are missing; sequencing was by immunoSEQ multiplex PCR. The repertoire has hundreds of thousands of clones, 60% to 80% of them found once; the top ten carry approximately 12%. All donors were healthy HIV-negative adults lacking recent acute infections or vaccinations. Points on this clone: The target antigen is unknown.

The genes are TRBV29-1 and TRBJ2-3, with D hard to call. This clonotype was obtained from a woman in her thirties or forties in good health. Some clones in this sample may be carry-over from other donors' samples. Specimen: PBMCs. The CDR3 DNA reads TGCAGCGCTAAAAGCACAGATACGCAGTATTTT. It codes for CSAKSTDTQYF.